Listed below are T cell receptor beta chains from one sample, sequenced in a study of blood T cell repertoires in COVID-19. Sequencing was performed with immunoSEQ multiplex PCR; in TCRdb, only in-frame clones are kept and a portion is missing. Of some 290,000 clones in the sample, approximately 90% were seen once. Sequencing input: PBMCs or T cells enriched from blood (not recorded which). These receptor sequences come from a woman aged 25 to 39 who had been exposed to COVID-19. The CDR3 runs from the conserved cysteine through the conserved F or W. A D gene is named only where the DNA matches it firmly. Size tells how often a clone was seen (once, few, many) or the class of an expanded clone, and some rows leave it out.

j_call d_call v_call clone_size cdr3_nt cdr3_aa
TRBJ1-2 TRBD1 TRBV18 once TGTGCCAGCTCACCCACGACAGGGGGTGATGGCTACACCTTC CASSPTTGGDGYTF
TRBJ2-3 TRBD2 TRBV5-1 . TGCGCCAGCAGCCCCCGCGGGCGGGGGGCTCCAGAAACGCAGTATTTT CASSPRGRGAPETQYF
TRBJ1-6 . TRBV5-1 . TGCGCCAGCAGCGCTGGACACATGTCAAATTCACCCCTCCACTTT CASSAGHMSNSPLHF
TRBJ2-7 TRBD2 TRBV4-1 . TGCGCCAGCAGCCCCCACGCTAGCGGGGGTCCCTCCTACGAGCAGTACTTC CASSPHASGGPSYEQYF
TRBJ1-2 TRBD1 TRBV27 . TGTGCCAGCAGTCCGCACAGGGGTGGCTACACCTTC CASSPHRGGYTF
TRBJ1-4 . TRBV7-2 . TGTGCCAGCAGCTTATCTAGGGGAAATGAAAAACTGTTTTTT CASSLSRGNEKLFF
TRBJ2-2 TRBD1 TRBV5-8 once TGTGCCAGCAGCCGTCTTCGGACAGGGGAGGGTACCGGGGAGCTGTTTTTT CASSRLRTGEGTGELFF
TRBJ2-7 . TRBV6-2/TRBV6-3 few TGTGCCAGCAGTTACTCTCCCGACAGGCCCCACGAGCAGTACTTC CASSYSPDRPHEQYF
TRBJ2-3 . TRBV18 . TGTGCCAGCTCACCAATGGCAGGTAGCACAGATACGCAGTATTTT CASSPMAGSTDTQYF
TRBJ2-1 . TRBV5-8 . TGTGCCAGCAGCTTTTACGGCAGGGTAGTTAATGAGCAGTTCTTC CASSFYGRVVNEQFF
TRBJ2-1 TRBD1 TRBV7-9 once TGTGCCAGCAGCTTAGGGGGACAGGCCACAGCATCCTACAATGAGCAGTTCTTC CASSLGGQATASYNEQFF
TRBJ2-1 TRBD2 TRBV4-1 . TGCGCCAGCAGCCAGGATTCGGCTAGCGGGGAAATATACAATGAGCAGTTCTTC CASSQDSASGEIYNEQFF
TRBJ1-2 . TRBV6-5 . TGTGCCAGCAGGGCAGGATTATATGGCTACACCTTC CASRAGLYGYTF
TRBJ2-2 TRBD2 TRBV5-1 . TGCGCCAGCAGTTCCGGGACTACTAACACCGGGGAGCTGTTTTTT CASSSGTTNTGELFF
TRBJ1-4 TRBD1 TRBV3-1/TRBV3-2 . TGTGCCAGCAGCCAGGTTATCCGACAGGGCTATAATGAAAAACTGTTTTTT CASSQVIRQGYNEKLFF
TRBJ1-1 . TRBV23-1 . TGCGCCAGCAGTCAATCTTCGGGAGGAATATTGGGGGAAGGCACTGAAGCTTTCTTT CASSQSSGGILGEGTEAFF
TRBJ1-1 TRBD1 TRBV4-1 . TGCGCCAGCAGCCACATTAACAGGGGGATGAACACTGAAGCTTTCTTT CASSHINRGMNTEAFF